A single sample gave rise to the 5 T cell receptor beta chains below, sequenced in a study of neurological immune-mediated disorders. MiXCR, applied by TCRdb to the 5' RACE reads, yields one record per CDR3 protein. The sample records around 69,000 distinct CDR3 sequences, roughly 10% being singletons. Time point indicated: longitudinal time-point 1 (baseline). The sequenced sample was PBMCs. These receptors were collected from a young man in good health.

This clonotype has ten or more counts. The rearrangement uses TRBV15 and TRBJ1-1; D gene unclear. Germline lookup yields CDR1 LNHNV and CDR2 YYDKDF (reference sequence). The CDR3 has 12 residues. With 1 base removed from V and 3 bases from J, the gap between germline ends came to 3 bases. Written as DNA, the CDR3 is TGTGCCACCAGCAGAGGATACACTGAAGCTTTCTTT. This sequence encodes CATSRGYTEAFF.

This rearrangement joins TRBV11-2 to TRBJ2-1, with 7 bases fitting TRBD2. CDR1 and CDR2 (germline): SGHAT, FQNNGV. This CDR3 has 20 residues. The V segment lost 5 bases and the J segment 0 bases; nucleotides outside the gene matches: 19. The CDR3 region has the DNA TGTGCCAGCAGCACACCTCGACTTGACGGGAGGCTCAGCTCCTACAATGAGCAGTTCTTC. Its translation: CASSTPRLDGRLSSYNEQFF.

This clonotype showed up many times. For the CDR3, the DNA is TGTGCCAGCAGTTCGGGTGGACAGGGTCTCGAGCAGTACTTC. It codes for CASSSGGQGLEQYF. The chain combines TRBV27 with TRBJ2-7, with 8 bases aligning to TRBD1. The germline gives CDR1 MNHEY, CDR2 SMNVEV (reference sequence). This CDR3 has 14 amino acids. V lost 4 bases to trimming and J lost 6 bases; unmatched junction nucleotides: 8.

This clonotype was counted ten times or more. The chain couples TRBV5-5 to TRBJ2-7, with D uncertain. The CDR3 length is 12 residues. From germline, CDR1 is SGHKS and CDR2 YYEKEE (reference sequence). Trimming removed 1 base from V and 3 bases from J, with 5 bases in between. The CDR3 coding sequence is TGTGCCAGCAGCTTGCGTAACTACGAGCAGTACTTC. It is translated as CASSLRNYEQYF.

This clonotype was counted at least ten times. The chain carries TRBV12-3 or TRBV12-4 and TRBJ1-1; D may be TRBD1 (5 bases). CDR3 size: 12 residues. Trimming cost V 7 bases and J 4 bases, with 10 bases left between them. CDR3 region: CASTHGGTEAFF. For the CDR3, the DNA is TGTGCCAGCACTCATGGGGGCACTGAAGCTTTCTTT.